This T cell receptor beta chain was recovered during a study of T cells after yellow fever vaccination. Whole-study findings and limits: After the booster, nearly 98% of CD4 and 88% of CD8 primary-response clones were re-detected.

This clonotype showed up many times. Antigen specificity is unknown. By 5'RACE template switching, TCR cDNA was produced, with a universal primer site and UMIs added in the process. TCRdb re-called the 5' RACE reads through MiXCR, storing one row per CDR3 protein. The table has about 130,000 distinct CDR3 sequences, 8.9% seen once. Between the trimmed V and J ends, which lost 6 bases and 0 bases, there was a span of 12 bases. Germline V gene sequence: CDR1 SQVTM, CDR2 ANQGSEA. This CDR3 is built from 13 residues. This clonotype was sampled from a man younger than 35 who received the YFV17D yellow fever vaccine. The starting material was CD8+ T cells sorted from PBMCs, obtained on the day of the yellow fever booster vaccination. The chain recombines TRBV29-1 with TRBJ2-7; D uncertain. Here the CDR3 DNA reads TGCAGCGTGCTGACACCGAGCTCCTACGAGCAGTACGTC. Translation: CSVLTPSSYEQYV.